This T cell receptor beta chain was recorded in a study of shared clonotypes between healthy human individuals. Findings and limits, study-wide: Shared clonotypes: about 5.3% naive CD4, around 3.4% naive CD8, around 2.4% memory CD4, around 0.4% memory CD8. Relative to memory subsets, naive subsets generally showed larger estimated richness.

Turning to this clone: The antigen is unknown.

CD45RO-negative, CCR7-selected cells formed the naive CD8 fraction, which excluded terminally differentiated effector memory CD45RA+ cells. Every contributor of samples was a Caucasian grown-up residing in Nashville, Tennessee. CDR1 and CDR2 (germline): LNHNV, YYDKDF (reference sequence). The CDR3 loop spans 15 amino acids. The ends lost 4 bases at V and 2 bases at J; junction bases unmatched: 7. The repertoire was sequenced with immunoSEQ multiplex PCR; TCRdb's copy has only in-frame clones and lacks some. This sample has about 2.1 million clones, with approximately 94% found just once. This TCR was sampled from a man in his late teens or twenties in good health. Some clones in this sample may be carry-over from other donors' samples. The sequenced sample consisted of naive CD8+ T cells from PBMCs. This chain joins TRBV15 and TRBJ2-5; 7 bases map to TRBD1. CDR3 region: CATSINRGLQETQYF. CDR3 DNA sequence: TGTGCCACCAGCATAAACAGGGGCCTACAAGAGACCCAGTACTTC.